The 15 T cell receptor beta chains presented below share a single source sample, sequenced in a study of T cells in Graves' hyperthyroidism and ophthalmopathy. RNA transcripts yielded amplified TCR beta CDR3 regions. HTBI primers drove first-round RT-PCR of the TCR CDR3. From the multiplex PCR reads, TCRdb called clonotypes with MiXCR, one entry per CDR3 protein. The sample has around 490,000 distinct CDR3 sequences, 15% to 20% seen once; the top ten hold approximately 48%. Specimen: blood. These receptors all come from a man aged 40-55 years with Graves' ophthalmopathy.

The chain is built from TRBV29-1 and TRBJ1-1, with 8 bases that match TRBD1. The CDR3 runs to 16 residues. After removal of 6 bases from V and 0 bases from J, the junction contained 12 bases not matched to a gene. The V gene's germline CDR1 is SQVTM and CDR2 ANQGSEA. This CDR3 is CSVGIGTGQMNTEAFF. The CDR3 bases are TGCAGCGTGGGGATCGGGACAGGACAAATGAACACTGAAGCTTTCTTT.

This clonotype was picked up many times. V gene TRBV12-3 or TRBV12-4 combines with J gene TRBJ1-5, with D hard to call. CDR3 size: 17 residues. The ends were cut back, 4 bases at V and 0 bases at J, with 16 bases in the middle. The DNA of the CDR3 is TGTGCCAGCAGTTCGGCCCCGTTGGCCCATAGCAATCAGCCCCAGCATTTT. Its protein product is CASSSAPLAHSNQPQHF.

This chain joins TRBV27 and TRBJ2-7; 11 bases are shared with TRBD2. The CDR3 runs 17 residues. Germline loops: CDR1 MNHEY, CDR2 SMNVEV (reference sequence). Trimming took 4 bases from V and 3 from J; bases not matched to a gene: 11. In DNA, the CDR3 is TGTGCCAGCAGTTCAAATCCCCTGACTAGCGGGGACTACGAGCAGTACTTC. Encoded protein: CASSSNPLTSGDYEQYF.

This clonotype was observed at least ten times. J is TRBJ2-2 and V is TRBV28, with D perhaps TRBD1 or TRBD2 (5 bases each). V lost 8 bases to trimming and J lost 0 bases, with 13 bases between them. The CDR3 has 15 residues. CDR1 MDHEN and CDR2 SYDVKM come from the germline V gene. As DNA, the CDR3 is TGTGCCAGCCGAGCCGGGGCCGCGAACACCGGGGAGCTGTTTTTT. Encoded protein: CASRAGAANTGELFF.

J is TRBJ2-3 and V is TRBV7-2; 16 nucleotides agree with TRBD2. The ends lost 1 base at V and 4 bases at J; junction bases unmatched: 14. CDR1 and CDR2 (germline): SGHTA, FQGNSA. The CDR3 covers 21 residues. The CDR3 is CASSLEWGLAGGMVGPDTQYF. The CDR3 DNA reads as TGTGCCAGCAGCTTAGAGTGGGGACTAGCGGGGGGGATGGTAGGTCCAGATACGCAGTATTTT.

Many counts were recorded for this clonotype. The chain combines TRBV18 with TRBJ2-1; the D is unclear. Germline-derived CDR1 and CDR2 are KGHSH and LQKENI. The CDR3 totals 12 residues. The V and J ends lost 6 bases and 7 bases respectively, with 10 bases between them. The CDR3 protein is CASSQSTNEQFF. The CDR3 DNA is TGTGCCAGCTCGCAAAGCACAAATGAGCAGTTCTTC.

This clonotype came up many times. CDR3: CASSEGGWYEQYF. DNA for the CDR3: TGTGCCAGCAGTGAAGGAGGATGGTACGAGCAGTACTTC. The rearrangement links TRBV2 to TRBJ2-7; D remains ambiguous. The CDR3 extends over 13 amino acids. In germline, CDR1 is SNHLY, CDR2 FYNNEI. V lost 1 base, J lost 4 bases, and 8 bases lay in between.

This clonotype was observed many times. The genes are TRBV12-3 or TRBV12-4 and TRBJ2-1, with TRBD2 identical over 10 bases. The ends lost 6 bases at V and 8 bases at J; junction bases unmatched: 7. This CDR3 is built from 14 residues. CDR3 DNA sequence: TGTGCCAGCAGACCTAGCGGGGGTAAGGATGAGCAGTTCTTC. Translated, it gives CASRPSGGKDEQFF.

The chain recombines TRBV19 with TRBJ2-2; D uncertain. The CDR3 has 13 residues. The germline V gene encodes CDR1 LNHDA and CDR2 SQIVND (reference sequence). Trimming removed 4 bases at V and 5 bases at J, with 8 bases between. CDR3 coding DNA: TGTGCCAGTAGTACGCTAGGTACCGGGGAGCTGTTTTTT. This gives the protein CASSTLGTGELFF. The full variable domain, with the rest looked up from reference TRBV19 and TRBJ2-2, is DGGITQSPKYLFRKEGQNVTLSCEQNLNHDAMYWYRQDPGQGLRLIYYSQIVNDFQKGDIAEGYSVSREKKESFPLTVTSAQKNPTAFYLCASSTLGTGELFFGEGSRLTVL.

This clonotype occurred a few times. The gene calls are TRBV19 and TRBJ2-7, with TRBD1 matching 8 bases. The CDR3 consists of 16 residues. The germline CDR1 and CDR2 sequences are LNHDA and SQIVND (reference sequence). V lost 5 bases to trimming and J lost 7 bases; unmatched junction nucleotides: 16. The CDR3 bases are TGTGCCAGTAGTCACATGGAAGGCAGGGGGCGACGGGAGCAGTACTTC. Translated, it gives CASSHMEGRGRREQYF.

This clonotype was counted ten times or more. This chain links TRBV2 with TRBJ2-1, with D perhaps matching TRBD1 or TRBD2 (5 bases each). Looked up from germline, CDR1 is SNHLY and CDR2 is FYNNEI. The ends were cut back, 4 bases at V and 4 bases at J, with 14 bases in the middle. The length of the CDR3 is 15 residues. CDR3 in DNA: TGTGCCAGCAGTGTCGGGACCTCCCCTTACAATGAGCAGTTCTTC. Translation: CASSVGTSPYNEQFF.

The chain combines TRBV12-3 or TRBV12-4 with TRBJ1-2; TRBD1 matches at 7 bases. The CDR3 runs 15 residues. Trimming cost V 5 bases and J 5 bases; bases outside gene matches: 11. This CDR3 is CASSLGTDSFYGYTF. The CDR3 nucleotides read TGTGCCAGCAGTCTAGGGACAGATTCTTTTTATGGCTACACCTTC.

This clonotype was counted many times. The rearrangement uses TRBV11-2 and TRBJ2-3; D is unresolved. CDR1 SGHAT and CDR2 FQNNGV come from the germline V gene. The CDR3 is 16 amino acids. Trimming pared 6 bases from V and 14 bases from J, leaving 30 bases between. CDR3 coding DNA: TGTGCCAGCAGGTCATATCGTGGCACGGAAACACAGATACGGTATTTT. Translation gives CASRSYRGTETQIRYF.

This sequence joins TRBV5-1 and TRBJ2-1, with 12 positions matching TRBD1. The CDR3 runs 19 residues. Germline trimming cut 0 bases from V and 0 bases from J; bases unmatched to any gene: 7. Germline V gene data show CDR1 as SGHRS and CDR2 as YFSETQ. The CDR3 sequence is CASSLVGTGGLSSYNEQFF. The CDR3 DNA follows: TGCGCCAGCAGCTTGGTGGGGACAGGGGGCCTTAGCTCCTACAATGAGCAGTTCTTC.

This clonotype was recorded many times. The rearrangement uses TRBV7-2 and TRBJ2-3; a possible D gene is TRBD2 (6 bases). V dropped 6 bases and J dropped 6 bases, with 13 bases sitting between them. Germline CDR1 and CDR2: SGHTA and FQGNSA. The length of the CDR3 is 13 residues. CDR3 sequence: CASSGGLSDTQYF. The CDR3 coding sequence is TGTGCCAGCAGTGGAGGGCTCAGCGATACGCAGTATTTT.